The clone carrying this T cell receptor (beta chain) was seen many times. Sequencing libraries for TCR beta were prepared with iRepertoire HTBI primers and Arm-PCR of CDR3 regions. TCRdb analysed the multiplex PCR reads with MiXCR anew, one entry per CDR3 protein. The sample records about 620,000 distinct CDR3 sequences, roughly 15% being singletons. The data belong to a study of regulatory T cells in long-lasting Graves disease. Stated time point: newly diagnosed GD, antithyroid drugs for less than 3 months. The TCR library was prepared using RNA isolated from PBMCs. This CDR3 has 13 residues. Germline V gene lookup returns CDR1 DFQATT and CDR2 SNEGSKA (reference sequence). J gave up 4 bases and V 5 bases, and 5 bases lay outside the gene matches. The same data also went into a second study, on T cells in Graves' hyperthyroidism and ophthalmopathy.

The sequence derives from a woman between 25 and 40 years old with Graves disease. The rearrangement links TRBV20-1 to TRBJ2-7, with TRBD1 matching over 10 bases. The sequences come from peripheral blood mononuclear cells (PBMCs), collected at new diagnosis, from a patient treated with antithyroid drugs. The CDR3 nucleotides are TGCAGTGCTGGCGGGACAGGGGATTACGAGCAGTACTTC. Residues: CSAGGTGDYEQYF.